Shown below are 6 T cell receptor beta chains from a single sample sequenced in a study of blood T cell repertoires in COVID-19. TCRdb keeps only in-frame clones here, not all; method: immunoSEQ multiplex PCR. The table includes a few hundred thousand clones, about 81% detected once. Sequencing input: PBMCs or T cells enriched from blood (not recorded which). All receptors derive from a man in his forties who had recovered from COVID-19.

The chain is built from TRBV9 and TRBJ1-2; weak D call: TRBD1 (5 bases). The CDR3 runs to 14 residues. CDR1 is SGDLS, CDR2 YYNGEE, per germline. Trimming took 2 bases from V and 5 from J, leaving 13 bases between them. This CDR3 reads CASSVEMEGYGYTF. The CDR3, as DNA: TGTGCCAGCAGCGTGGAAATGGAGGGGTATGGCTACACCTTC.

The CDR3 DNA reads as TGTGCCAGCTCACCACAGGAGCAGGGGACTGAAGCTTTCTTT. It translates to CASSPQEQGTEAFF. The rearrangement joins TRBV18 to TRBJ1-1; the D gene is possibly TRBD1 (6 bases). Trimming removed 1 base at V and 5 bases at J, with 11 bases between. CDR1 KGHSH and CDR2 LQKENI come from the germline V gene. This CDR3 has 14 residues.

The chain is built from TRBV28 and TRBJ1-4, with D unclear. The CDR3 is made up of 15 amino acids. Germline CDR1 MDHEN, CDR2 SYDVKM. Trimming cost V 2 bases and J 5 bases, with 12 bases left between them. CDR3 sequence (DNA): TGTGCCAGCAGTTTAGGTGGGCCCGTAAATGAAAAACTGTTTTTT. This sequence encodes CASSLGGPVNEKLFF.

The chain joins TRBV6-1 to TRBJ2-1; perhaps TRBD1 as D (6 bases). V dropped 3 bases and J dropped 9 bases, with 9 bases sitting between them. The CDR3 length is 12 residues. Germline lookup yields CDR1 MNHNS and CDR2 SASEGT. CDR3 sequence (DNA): TGTGCCAGCAGTGATACCAGGGGTGAGCAGTTCTTC. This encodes CASSDTRGEQFF.

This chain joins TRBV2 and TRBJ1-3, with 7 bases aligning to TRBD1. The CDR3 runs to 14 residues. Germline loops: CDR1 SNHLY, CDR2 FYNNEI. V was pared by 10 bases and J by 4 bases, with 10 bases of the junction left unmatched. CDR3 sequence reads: CAKQYRGVGNTIYF. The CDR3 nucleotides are TGTGCCAAACAGTACAGGGGTGTCGGAAACACCATATATTTT.

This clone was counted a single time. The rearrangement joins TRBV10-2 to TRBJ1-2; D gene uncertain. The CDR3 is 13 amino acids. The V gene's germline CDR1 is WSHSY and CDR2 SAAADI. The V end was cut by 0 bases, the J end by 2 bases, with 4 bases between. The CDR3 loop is CASSESANYGYTF. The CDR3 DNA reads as TGCGCCAGCAGTGAGTCGGCAAACTATGGCTACACCTTC.